The rows below give T cell receptor beta chains drawn from one sample of a study of T cells after yellow fever vaccination. Each CDR3 protein is one row after TCRdb ran MiXCR on the 5' RACE reads. Counted here are 250,000 to 400,000 distinct CDR3 sequences, 3.5% to 4.5% occurring once; the ten biggest clones make up just under 20%. The sequenced sample was PBMCs, obtained 15 days after the yellow fever booster vaccination. The receptors were gathered from a man between 18 and 35 years old who received the YFV17D yellow fever vaccine. Both conserved end residues are part of each CDR3. D genes are given only for firm matches. Expanded clones get a size class; other rows say once, few or many, or leave the size out.

. TRBJ1-1 few TRBV5-1 CASSWGGRTEAFF TGCGCCAGCAGCTGGGGAGGGCGGACTGAAGCTTTCTTT
. TRBJ2-4 . TRBV5-1 CASSDGRILAKNIQYF TGCGCCAGCAGCGACGGCCGTATCCTAGCCAAAAACATTCAGTACTTC
. TRBJ2-7 many TRBV29-1 CSVEDGPGEQYF TGCAGCGTTGAAGATGGTCCGGGCGAGCAGTACTTC
. TRBJ2-1 many TRBV12-3/TRBV12-4 CASSFGLSNEQFF TGTGCCAGCAGTTTTGGGCTAAGCAATGAGCAGTTCTTC
. TRBJ1-1 few TRBV29-1 CSVEEGRRGTEAFF TGCAGCGTTGAAGAGGGACGGAGGGGCACTGAAGCTTTCTTT
. TRBJ1-1 many TRBV15 CATSGDRSTEAFF TGTGCCACCAGCGGAGACAGGAGCACTGAAGCTTTCTTT
. TRBJ2-7 few TRBV7-2 CASSLVSAGAYEQYF TGTGCCAGCAGCTTAGTCTCGGCGGGGGCTTACGAGCAGTACTTC
. TRBJ1-2 many TRBV7-2 CASSLEGPGASNYGYTF TGTGCCAGCAGCTTAGAAGGGCCAGGGGCCTCTAACTATGGCTACACCTTC
. TRBJ1-5 many TRBV7-8 CASSSDSYQPQHF TGTGCCAGCAGTTCGGACAGCTATCAGCCCCAGCATTTT
. TRBJ2-5 many TRBV6-6 CASSLRAPRETQYF TGTGCCAGCAGTCTCCGGGCACCCCGGGAGACCCAGTACTTC
. TRBJ2-4 many TRBV15 CATSRVRDTRDIQYF TGTGCCACCAGCAGAGTAAGGGATACTAGGGACATTCAGTACTTC
. TRBJ2-3 many TRBV7-9 CASSSSGDTQYF TGTGCCAGCAGCTCAAGCGGAGATACGCAGTATTTT
TRBD1 TRBJ1-1 few TRBV7-2 CASSPGQGQEAFF TGTGCCAGCAGCCCCGGACAGGGTCAGGAAGCTTTCTTT
TRBD1 TRBJ1-1 few TRBV7-2 CASSSRTGEAFF TGTGCCAGCAGCTCACGGACAGGGGAAGCTTTCTTT
TRBD1 TRBJ1-2 many TRBV18 CASSPPGQSPFSYGYTF TGTGCCAGCTCACCCCCGGGACAGTCTCCTTTCTCCTATGGCTACACCTTC
TRBD1 TRBJ1-2 many TRBV5-1 CASSQVTGDYGYTF TGCGCCAGCAGCCAAGTGACAGGGGACTATGGCTACACCTTC
. TRBJ2-7 many TRBV7-2 CASSFGTLFNEQYF TGTGCCAGCAGCTTCGGGACTTTATTCAACGAGCAGTACTTC
. TRBJ1-2 many TRBV5-1 CASSFGDAYGYTF TGCGCCAGCAGCTTTGGGGACGCCTATGGCTACACCTTC
. TRBJ2-7 many TRBV3-1 CASSHYGGTDEKVKYF TGTGCCAGCAGTCACTATGGGGGGACGGACGAAAAGGTGAAGTACTTC
. TRBJ2-2 many TRBV7-2 CASSLGGNTGELFF TGTGCCAGCAGCTTGGGAGGGAACACCGGGGAGCTGTTTTTT
TRBD2 TRBJ2-3 many TRBV10-2 CASKGDAGVDTQYF TGCGCCAGCAAAGGGGATGCGGGGGTAGATACGCAGTATTTT
TRBD2 TRBJ2-2 many TRBV6-2/TRBV6-3 CASSPGTTDTGELFF TGTGCCAGCAGTCCTGGGACTACCGACACCGGGGAGCTGTTTTTT
. TRBJ2-3 . TRBV20-1 CTPMGGTDTQYF TGCACCCCCATGGGCGGCACAGATACGCAGTATTTT
. TRBJ1-5 . TRBV20-1 CSAIGSSPRGNQPQHF TGCAGTGCTATCGGATCTTCCCCGAGGGGCAATCAGCCCCAGCATTTT
. TRBJ1-2 many TRBV29-1 CSVPPPDMGGYTF TGCAGCGTCCCACCACCGGACATGGGTGGCTACACCTTC
TRBD2 TRBJ2-1 few TRBV4-3 CASSKGTSGGAGEQFF TGCGCCAGCAGCAAGGGGACTAGCGGGGGGGCGGGTGAGCAGTTCTTC
TRBD2 TRBJ2-3 . TRBV9 CASSLTGTSGATDTQYF TGTGCCAGCAGCCTAACCGGGACTAGCGGGGCCACAGATACGCAGTATTTT
TRBD1 TRBJ2-1 many TRBV6-2/TRBV6-3 CASGQVSYNEQFF TGTGCCAGCGGACAGGTCTCCTACAATGAGCAGTTCTTC
TRBD1 TRBJ1-1 many TRBV5-1 CASRKTGAGGTEAFF TGCGCCAGCAGAAAGACAGGGGCCGGAGGGACTGAAGCTTTCTTT
. TRBJ2-2 few TRBV20-1 CSAPDSLSTGELFF TGCAGTGCTCCGGACTCCCTCAGCACCGGGGAGCTGTTTTTT
TRBD2 TRBJ2-3 . TRBV2 CASGQGTSGTDTQYF TGTGCCAGCGGCCAGGGGACTAGCGGCACAGATACGCAGTATTTT
. TRBJ2-1 . TRBV20-1 CSVNGGDILQYEQFF TGCAGTGTAAACGGGGGAGACATTCTACAATATGAGCAGTTCTTC
. TRBJ2-1 . TRBV6-1 CASSSSDRRGEQFF TGTGCCAGTTCATCATCCGACCGGCGGGGTGAGCAGTTCTTC
. TRBJ2-3 . TRBV6-5 CASSYSTYRDTQYF TGTGCCAGCAGTTACTCGACATACAGAGATACGCAGTATTTT
. TRBJ1-5 few TRBV4-1 CASSLQVAPNQPQHF TGCGCCAGCAGCCTACAGGTTGCCCCCAATCAGCCCCAGCATTTT
. TRBJ2-3 . TRBV29-1 CSVVKYRAQTDTQYF TGCAGCGTTGTGAAGTACAGAGCACAGACAGATACGCAGTATTTT
TRBD1 TRBJ2-2 few TRBV5-6 CASSSREMDRGLTGELFF TGTGCCAGCAGCTCCCGGGAAATGGACAGGGGACTAACCGGGGAGCTGTTTTTT
. TRBJ1-2 . TRBV21-1 CASGGSFYGYTF TGTGCCAGCGGAGGATCTTTCTATGGCTACACCTTC
. TRBJ2-5 many TRBV7-2 CASSFTVETQYF TGTGCCAGCAGCTTTACGGTGGAGACCCAGTACTTC
TRBD1 TRBJ1-2 many TRBV5-1 CASSGTGGRNYGYTF TGCGCCAGCAGCGGGACAGGGGGCCGGAACTATGGCTACACCTTC
. TRBJ2-3 . TRBV12-3/TRBV12-4 CASSLVPFSDTQYF TGTGCCAGCAGTTTAGTCCCCTTCTCAGATACGCAGTATTTT
. TRBJ2-5 few TRBV29-1 CSVGVGAETQYF TGCAGCGTCGGCGTAGGGGCCGAGACCCAGTACTTC
. TRBJ2-1 few TRBV11-3 CASSLVAGVRNEQFF TGTGCCAGCAGCTTAGTAGCAGGGGTAAGGAATGAGCAGTTCTTC
. TRBJ2-5 few TRBV3-1 CASSQTGTGETQYF TGTGCCAGCAGCCAAACCGGAACGGGGGAGACCCAGTACTTC
. TRBJ1-6 many TRBV20-1 CSALLLGRLNSPLHF TGCAGTGCCCTCTTGCTTGGACGGTTAAATTCACCCCTCCACTTT
TRBD2 TRBJ2-5 . TRBV7-2 CASSLRLAGGLETQYF TGTGCCAGCAGCTTGCGACTAGCGGGGGGCTTGGAGACCCAGTACTTC
. TRBJ1-3 many TRBV5-4 CASSLSGGSGNTIYF TGTGCCAGCAGCCTGAGTGGGGGCTCTGGAAACACCATATATTTT
. TRBJ1-1 many TRBV5-1 CASSSPEGSTEAFF TGCGCCAGCAGCTCCCCGGAGGGCAGCACTGAAGCTTTCTTT
TRBD1 TRBJ2-3 . TRBV5-1 CASSSGQGRDTQYF TGCGCCAGCAGCTCTGGACAGGGGAGGGATACGCAGTATTTT
. TRBJ1-1 . TRBV10-3 CAISDPDRMNTEAFF TGTGCCATCAGTGACCCAGACAGGATGAACACTGAAGCTTTCTTT
. TRBJ2-5 many TRBV6-6 CASSIGGRVETQYF TGTGCCAGCAGTATCGGGGGGCGCGTCGAGACCCAGTACTTC
. TRBJ2-3 . TRBV7-8 CASSLEGFGPGADTQYF TGTGCCAGCAGCTTAGAGGGTTTTGGACCAGGGGCAGATACGCAGTATTTT
. TRBJ2-4 . TRBV3-1 CASSLTGTFNIQYF TGTGCCAGCAGCCTTACCGGGACTTTCAACATTCAGTACTTC
TRBD2 TRBJ2-5 many TRBV28 CASTETSGGLTQYF TGTGCCAGCACCGAAACTAGCGGGGGGCTGACCCAGTACTTC
. TRBJ2-1 few TRBV7-9 CASSTTKNEQFF TGTGCCAGCAGCACTACTAAAAATGAGCAGTTCTTC
TRBD1 TRBJ2-5 few TRBV25-1 CASSKPGQGAGETQYF TGTGCCAGCAGTAAACCGGGACAGGGGGCCGGTGAGACCCAGTACTTC
TRBD2 TRBJ2-3 many TRBV5-1 CASNPLAGGRDTQYF TGCGCCAGCAACCCACTAGCGGGGGGGCGAGATACGCAGTATTTT
. TRBJ2-3 . TRBV5-1 CASIDLAGTDTQYF TGCGCCAGCATCGACCTTGCGGGGACAGATACGCAGTATTTT
TRBD1 TRBJ1-4 . TRBV15 CATSTGGPNEKLFF TGTGCCACCAGCACAGGGGGACCTAATGAAAAACTGTTTTTT